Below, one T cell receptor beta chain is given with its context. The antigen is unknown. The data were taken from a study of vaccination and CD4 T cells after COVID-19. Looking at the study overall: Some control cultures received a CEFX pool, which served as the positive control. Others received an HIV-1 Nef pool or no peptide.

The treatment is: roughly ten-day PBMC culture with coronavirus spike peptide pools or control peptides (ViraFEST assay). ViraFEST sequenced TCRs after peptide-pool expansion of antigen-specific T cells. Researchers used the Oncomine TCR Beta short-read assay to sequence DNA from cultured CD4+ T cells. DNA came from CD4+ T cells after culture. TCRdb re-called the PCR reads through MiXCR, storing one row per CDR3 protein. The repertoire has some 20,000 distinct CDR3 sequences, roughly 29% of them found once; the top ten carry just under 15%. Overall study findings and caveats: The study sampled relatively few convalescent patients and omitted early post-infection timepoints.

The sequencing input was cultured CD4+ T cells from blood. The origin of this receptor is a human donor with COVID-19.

The CDR3 region is CASSLATGATVQTQYF. CDR3 nucleotide sequence: TGTGCCAGCAGCTTGGCGACAGGGGCAACGGTGCAGACCCAGTACTTC. The rearrangement joins TRBV5-4 to TRBJ2-5; TRBD1 aligns across 8 bases. J was trimmed by 6 bases and V by 0 bases; bases with no gene match: 10. The CDR3 covers 16 residues. Per germline, CDR1 SGHNT and CDR2 YYREEE (reference sequence).